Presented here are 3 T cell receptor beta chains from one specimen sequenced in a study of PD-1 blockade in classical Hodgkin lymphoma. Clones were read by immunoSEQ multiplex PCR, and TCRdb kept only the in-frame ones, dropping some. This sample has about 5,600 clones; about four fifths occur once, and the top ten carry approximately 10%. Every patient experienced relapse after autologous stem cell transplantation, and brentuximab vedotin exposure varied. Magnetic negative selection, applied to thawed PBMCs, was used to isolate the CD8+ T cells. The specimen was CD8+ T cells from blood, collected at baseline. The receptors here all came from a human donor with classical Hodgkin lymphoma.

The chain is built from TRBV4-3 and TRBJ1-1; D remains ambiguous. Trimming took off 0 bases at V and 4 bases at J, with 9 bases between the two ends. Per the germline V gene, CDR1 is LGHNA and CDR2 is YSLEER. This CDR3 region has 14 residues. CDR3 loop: CASSQEGLPTEAFF. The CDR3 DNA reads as TGCGCCAGCAGCCAAGAAGGATTGCCCACTGAAGCTTTCTTT.

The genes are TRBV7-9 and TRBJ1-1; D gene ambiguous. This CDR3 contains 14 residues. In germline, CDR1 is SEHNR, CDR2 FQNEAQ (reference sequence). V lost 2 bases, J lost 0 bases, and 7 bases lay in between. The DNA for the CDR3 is TGTGCCAGCAGCTTAATCGCGGTGAACACTGAAGCTTTCTTT. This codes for CASSLIAVNTEAFF.

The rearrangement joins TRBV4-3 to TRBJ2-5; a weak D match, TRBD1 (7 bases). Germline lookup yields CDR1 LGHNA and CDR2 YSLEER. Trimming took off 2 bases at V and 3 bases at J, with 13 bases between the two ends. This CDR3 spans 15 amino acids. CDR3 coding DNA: TGCGCCAGCAGCCAAACTGGCGGGACAGAAGAGACCCAGTACTTC. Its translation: CASSQTGGTEETQYF.